Each of the 3 T cell receptor beta chains below was sequenced from the same sample in a study of regulatory T cells in long-lasting Graves disease. Assembly of TCR beta libraries relied on iRepertoire HTBI primers together with Arm-PCR of CDR3 regions. TCRdb processed the multiplex PCR reads anew with MiXCR; each CDR3 protein has one entry. The sample contains 450,000 to 650,000 distinct CDR3 sequences, 15% to 20% of which appear only once. The time point here: newly diagnosed GD, antithyroid drugs for less than 3 months. Researchers made the TCR library from RNA that was extracted from PBMCs. A further study also used this sample, focusing on T cells in Graves' hyperthyroidism and ophthalmopathy.

The specimen comprised peripheral blood mononuclear cells (PBMCs), sampled at new diagnosis, from a patient treated with antithyroid drugs. The receptors come from a woman aged 40-60 years with Graves disease.

Many counts were recorded for this clonotype. The rearrangement uses TRBV6-1 and TRBJ2-1, with 7 bases that match TRBD1. The CDR3 extends over 14 amino acids. The germline V gene has CDR1 MNHNS and CDR2 SASEGT. The ends lost 7 bases at V and 6 bases at J; junction bases unmatched: 9. In DNA form, the CDR3 reads TGTGCCAGCACTTCCACCGGGACAGTCAATGAGCAGTTCTTC. Translation gives CASTSTGTVNEQFF.

This clonotype was recorded at least ten times. The chain joins TRBV2 to TRBJ2-1, with TRBD1 matching over 11 bases. The germline CDR1 and CDR2 sequences are SNHLY and FYNNEI. The V segment lost 6 bases and the J segment 7 bases; nucleotides outside the gene matches: 8. This CDR3 is 15 amino acids long. This chain's CDR3 is CASSAGQGARNEQFF. The CDR3 DNA is TGTGCCAGCAGCGCTGGACAGGGGGCGAGGAATGAGCAGTTCTTC.

This clonotype came up many times. The J gene is TRBJ1-2, the V gene TRBV20-1; D is perhaps TRBD1 (6 bases). In germline, CDR1 is DFQATT, CDR2 SNEGSKA (reference sequence). Trimming cost V 1 base and J 5 bases, with 26 bases left between them. This CDR3 has 18 amino acids. Here the CDR3 reads CSARVPAVYRADDYGYTF. As DNA, the CDR3 is TGCAGTGCTAGAGTCCCCGCCGTCTACAGGGCCGACGATTATGGCTACACCTTC.